This T cell receptor (beta chain) was recovered during a study of control samples from healthy donors and cancer patients. Germline assignment: CDR1 SGDLS and CDR2 YYNGEE. The CDR3 sequence is 13 residues long. Trimming removed 4 bases at V and 4 bases at J, with 11 bases between. This clone was picked up one time. Profiling relied on immunoSEQ multiplex PCR, and the TCRdb table lists in-frame clones only, not all of them. In the table there are around 43,000 clones, more than 85% of which are singletons. Sequencing used blood. The rearrangement links TRBV9 to TRBJ1-2; D possibly corresponds to TRBD1 (5 bases). The sequence derives from a woman between 45 and 60 years old in good health. The CDR3 bases are TGTGCCAGCAGCTCGGGACCGGTCTATGGCTACACCTTC. As protein: CASSSGPVYGYTF.